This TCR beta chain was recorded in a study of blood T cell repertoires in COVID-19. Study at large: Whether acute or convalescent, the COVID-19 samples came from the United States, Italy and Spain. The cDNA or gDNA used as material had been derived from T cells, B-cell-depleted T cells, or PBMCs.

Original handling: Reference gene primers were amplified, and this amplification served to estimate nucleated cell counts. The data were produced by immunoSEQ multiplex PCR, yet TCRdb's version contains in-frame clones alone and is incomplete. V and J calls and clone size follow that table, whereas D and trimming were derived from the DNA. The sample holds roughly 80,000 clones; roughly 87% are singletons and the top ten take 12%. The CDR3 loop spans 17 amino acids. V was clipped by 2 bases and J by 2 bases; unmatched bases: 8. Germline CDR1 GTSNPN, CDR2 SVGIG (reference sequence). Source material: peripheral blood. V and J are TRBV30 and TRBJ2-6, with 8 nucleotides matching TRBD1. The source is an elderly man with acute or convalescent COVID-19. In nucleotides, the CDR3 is TGTGCCTGGAGTAGGACAGGGAATAAGGCTGGGGCCAACGTCCTGACTTTC. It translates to CAWSRTGNKAGANVLTF.